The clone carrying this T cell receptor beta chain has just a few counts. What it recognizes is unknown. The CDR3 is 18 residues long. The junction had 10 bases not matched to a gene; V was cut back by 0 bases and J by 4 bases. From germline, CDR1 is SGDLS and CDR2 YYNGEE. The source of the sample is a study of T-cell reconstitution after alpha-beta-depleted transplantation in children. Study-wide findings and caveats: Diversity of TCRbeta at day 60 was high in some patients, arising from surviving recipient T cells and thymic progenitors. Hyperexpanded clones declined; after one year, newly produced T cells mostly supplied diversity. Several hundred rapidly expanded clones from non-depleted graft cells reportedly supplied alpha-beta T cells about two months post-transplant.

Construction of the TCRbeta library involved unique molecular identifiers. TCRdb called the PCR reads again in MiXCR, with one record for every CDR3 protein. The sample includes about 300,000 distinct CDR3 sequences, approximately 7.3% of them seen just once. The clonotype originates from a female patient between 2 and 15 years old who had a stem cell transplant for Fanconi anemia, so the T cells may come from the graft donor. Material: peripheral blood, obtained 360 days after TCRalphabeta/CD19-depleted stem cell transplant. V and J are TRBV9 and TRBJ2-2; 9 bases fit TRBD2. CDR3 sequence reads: CASSVDISGGPRTGELFF. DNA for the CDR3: TGTGCCAGCAGCGTAGATATTAGCGGGGGACCTCGCACCGGGGAGCTGTTTTTT.